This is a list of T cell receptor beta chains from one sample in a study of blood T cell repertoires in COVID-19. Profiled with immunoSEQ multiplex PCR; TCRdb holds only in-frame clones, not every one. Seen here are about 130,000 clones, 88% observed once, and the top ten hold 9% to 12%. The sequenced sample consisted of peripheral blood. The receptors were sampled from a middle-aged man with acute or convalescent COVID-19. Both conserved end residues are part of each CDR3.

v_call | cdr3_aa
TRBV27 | CASSPGTAGGAFF
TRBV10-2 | CASSLAGGETQYF
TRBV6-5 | CASSYRGSPGNTIYF
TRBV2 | CHMTGNYGYTF
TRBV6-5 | CASSRDRTSSYEQYF
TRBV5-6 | CASSSSPGTGNLRPQHF
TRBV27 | CASSYLAGLPGEKLFF
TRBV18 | CASSPTQGLQAFF
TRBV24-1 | CATSDPTSGLYNEQFF
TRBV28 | CASSPGTGAYNQPQHF
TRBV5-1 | CASSLETGSEETQYF
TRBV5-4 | CASSEGSSTDTQYF
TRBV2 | CASSESRDRGPSLYF
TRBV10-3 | CAISGGGHTEAFF
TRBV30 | CAWTDRLGGQSVGANVLTF
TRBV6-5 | CASSRQGRYGYTF
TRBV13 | CASSLRTPGQRANYGYTF
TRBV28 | CASSYYRANEKLFF
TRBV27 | CASGGSGGFSEAFF
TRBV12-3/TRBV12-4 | CASSQGLWTEAFF
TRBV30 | CATGNSNSPLHF
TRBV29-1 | CSVEKGIGGNTIYF
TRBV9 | CASSVESVPGGYTF
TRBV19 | CASSIDPSGTEAFF
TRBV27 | CASSSDRGGGISPLHF
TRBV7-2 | CASSPTGGQAIFLEPQHF
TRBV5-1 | CASRSEQGASGYTF
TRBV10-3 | CAISEILRDSGYTF
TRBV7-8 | CASSLGLDRDGYTF
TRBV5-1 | CASSLGLAGGDTQYF
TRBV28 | CASSLYRDRDYNSPLHF
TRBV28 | CASSLPQGTGNTIYF